What follows are 27 T cell receptor beta chains derived from one specimen sequenced in a study of blood T cell repertoires in COVID-19. Clones were read by immunoSEQ multiplex PCR, and TCRdb kept only the in-frame ones, dropping some. Seen here are roughly 210,000 clones, under 90% observed once, and the top ten hold under 12%. Sequencing was carried out using peripheral blood. The receptors originated from a woman aged 80 or over with COVID-19, enrolled during active disease.

This clone has a handful of counts. The CDR3 nucleotides are TGCGCCAGCAGCTCGCTCTCAGTGCGGGGAGGTGGTGGAAACACCATATATTTT. Translated: CASSSLSVRGGGGNTIYF. This chain links TRBV5-1 with TRBJ1-3; no firm D call. In germline, CDR1 is SGHRS, CDR2 YFSETQ. This CDR3 has 18 amino acids. The germline V and J ends were trimmed by 3 bases and 3 bases, with 22 bases remaining between them.

The CDR3 nucleotides are TGTGCCATCGCTTTGGACAGGGCGGACTATGGCTACACCTTC. This codes for CAIALDRADYGYTF. This chain uses TRBV10-3 with TRBJ1-2; 8 nucleotides agree with TRBD1. From germline, CDR1 is ENHRY and CDR2 SYGVKD. V was pared by 8 bases and J by 3 bases, with 8 bases of the junction left unmatched. The CDR3 loop spans 14 amino acids.

This rearrangement joins TRBV9 to TRBJ1-1, with D hard to call. V was pared by 0 bases and J by 5 bases, with 8 bases between. Germline values: CDR1 SGDLS, CDR2 YYNGEE. The CDR3 consists of 13 residues. CDR3 bases: TGTGCCAGCAGCGTAGTAGTCGTGACTGAAGCTTTCTTT. Translating it yields CASSVVVVTEAFF.

This chain joins TRBV7-6 and TRBJ2-1, with 13 nucleotides matching TRBD2. Germline CDR1 and CDR2: SGHVS and FNYEAQ. V shed 4 bases and J 5 bases; nucleotides not matched to a gene: 5. There are 16 residues in the CDR3. The CDR3 DNA reads as TGTGCCAGCAGCTCCTTTACTAGCGGGGGGGACAATGAGCAGTTCTTC. Its translation is CASSSFTSGGDNEQFF.

The chain recombines TRBV5-1 with TRBJ1-2; a possible D gene is TRBD1 (6 bases). With 2 bases removed from V and 8 bases from J, the gap between germline ends came to 13 bases. CDR1 is SGHRS, CDR2 YFSETQ, per germline. This CDR3 is built from 13 residues. The CDR3 DNA follows: TGCGCCAGCAGCTTTGGACAGCTCGACGGCTACACCTTC. This encodes CASSFGQLDGYTF.

The chain joins TRBV11-2 to TRBJ1-3; TRBD1 agrees at 7 bases. The V gene end was trimmed by 5 bases and the J gene end by 2 bases; junction bases not matched to a gene: 12. Germline assignment: CDR1 SGHAT and CDR2 FQNNGV. The CDR3 sequence is 17 residues long. The CDR3: CASSPPPTGTAGNTIYF. The CDR3, as DNA: TGTGCCAGCAGCCCCCCGCCGACCGGGACAGCTGGAAACACCATATATTTT.

V gene TRBV28 combines with J gene TRBJ1-2; D gene unclear. The CDR3 length is 13 residues. The V and J ends lost 5 bases and 8 bases respectively, with 15 bases between them. Germline loops: CDR1 MDHEN, CDR2 SYDVKM. CDR3 coding DNA: TGTGCCAGCAGTACCCCAGGAAGGCAGGGCTACACCTTC. Its translation is CASSTPGRQGYTF.

The rearrangement uses TRBV5-6 and TRBJ2-2; 12 bases map to TRBD1. After removal of 5 bases from V and 5 bases from J, the junction contained 7 bases not matched to a gene. CDR1 SGHDT and CDR2 YYEEEE come from the germline V gene. The CDR3 spans 16 residues. CDR3 region: CASRTGTGGGTGELFF. The CDR3 DNA is TGTGCCAGCAGAACCGGGACAGGGGGCGGAACCGGGGAGCTGTTTTTT.

The chain joins TRBV14 to TRBJ2-6; D is possibly TRBD2 (5 bases). The CDR3 runs 14 residues. Germline V gives CDR1 SGHDN, CDR2 FVKESK. V lost 5 bases, J lost 3 bases, and 8 bases lay in between. CDR3 in amino acids: CASSRGIGANVLTF. CDR3 coding DNA: TGTGCCAGCAGCAGAGGGATTGGGGCCAACGTCCTGACTTTC.

J is TRBJ1-6 and V is TRBV5-8; D might be TRBD1 (6 bases). V gave up 4 bases and J gave up 5 bases, with 13 bases separating them. This CDR3 comprises 15 residues. From germline, CDR1 is SGHTS and CDR2 YDEGEE. The CDR3 region has the DNA TGTGCCAGCAGCCCAGGAGGACAGAATAATTCACCCCTCCACTTT. Its translation: CASSPGGQNNSPLHF.

The rearrangement uses TRBV4-1 and TRBJ1-5, with 9 bases identical to TRBD1. CDR3 length equals 17 residues. V trimming: 0 bases; J trimming: 1 base; junction bases outside the gene matches: 4. The germline CDR1 and CDR2 sequences are MGHRA and YSYEKL. The CDR3 region has the DNA TGCGCCAGCAGCCAAGAACCCGGACAGGGGAGCAATCAGCCCCAGCATTTT. This sequence encodes CASSQEPGQGSNQPQHF.

The chain combines TRBV27 with TRBJ1-1; D remains unclear. The V gene's germline CDR1 is MNHEY and CDR2 SMNVEV (reference sequence). Trimming removed 5 bases at V and 1 base at J, with 11 bases between. The CDR3 covers 14 residues. The CDR3 loop is CASSPLFGNTEAFF. CDR3 nucleotide sequence: TGTGCCAGCAGTCCGCTATTCGGGAACACTGAAGCTTTCTTT.

The chain combines TRBV20-1 with TRBJ1-1; D not certain. Trimming stripped 5 bases from V and 1 base from J, with 5 bases between. The CDR3 is 11 amino acids. The germline V gene has CDR1 DFQATT and CDR2 SNEGSKA (reference sequence). CDR3 DNA sequence: TGCAGTGCTTCCAGGAACACTGAAGCTTTCTTT. Translating it yields CSASRNTEAFF.

The genes are TRBV28 and TRBJ1-5; D is possibly TRBD1 (5 bases). V lost 5 bases and J 4 bases, leaving 18 bases between the germline ends. The germline CDR1 and CDR2 sequences are MDHEN and SYDVKM. The CDR3 contains 16 residues. CDR3 region: CASSIKVGVGNQPQHF. The DNA for the CDR3 is TGTGCCAGCAGTATAAAGGTAGGGGTCGGAAATCAGCCCCAGCATTTT.

This clone has a handful of counts. The rearrangement links TRBV5-4 to TRBJ2-2; 15 bases map to TRBD2. The CDR3 spans 18 residues. V shed 4 bases, J shed 4 bases, and the junction held 8 bases outside the gene matches. Looked up from germline, CDR1 is SGHNT and CDR2 is YYREEE (reference sequence). This chain's CDR3 is CASSRLGTSGGITGELFF. CDR3 coding DNA: TGTGCCAGCAGCCGTTTAGGGACTAGCGGGGGGATCACCGGGGAGCTGTTTTTT.

There are a few counts of this clone. The V call is TRBV6-5, the J call TRBJ1-1, with 7 bases fitting TRBD1. The CDR3 extends over 14 amino acids. The trim removed 7 bases at V and 1 base at J, leaving 6 bases unmatched. Germline CDR1 reads MNHEY; CDR2 reads SVGAGI. As DNA, the CDR3 is TGTGCCAGCATCGGAAGGGGGCAGAACACTGAAGCTTTCTTT. Its translation: CASIGRGQNTEAFF.

As concerns this clone: Distinct nucleotide sequences in the sample also encode this CDR3. The chain links TRBV28 to TRBJ2-7; D not certain. V lost 2 bases, J lost 4 bases, and 3 bases lay in between. The germline gives CDR1 MDHEN, CDR2 SYDVKM. The CDR3 runs 11 residues. The CDR3 bases are TGTGCCAGCAGTTTACGGTACGAGCAGTACTTC. This gives the protein CASSLRYEQYF.

This clone turned up a few times. CDR3 DNA: TGTGCCAGCAGCAAAGGAGTTCCTAGGATCGAGAACGTC. Its translation is CASSKGVPRIENV. The chain recombines TRBV21-1 with TRBJ2-7; TRBD2, as called in the table, went unchecked against the DNA. TRBV21-1 is tagged as a pseudogene. The CDR3 has 13 residues.

The rearrangement uses TRBV7-2 and TRBJ2-1, with 11 bases lining up with TRBD2. From germline, CDR1 is SGHTA and CDR2 FQGNSA. The CDR3 loop spans 16 amino acids. J gave up 6 bases and V 5 bases, and 9 bases lay outside the gene matches. CDR3 sequence (DNA): TGTGCCAGCAGCCCGGTAGCTAGCGGGGGGTCCAATGAGCAGTTCTTC. Protein: CASSPVASGGSNEQFF.

The V call is TRBV6-2 or TRBV6-3, the J call TRBJ2-7, with TRBD2 identical over 10 bases. J was trimmed by 0 bases and V by 4 bases; bases with no gene match: 3. Germline assignment: CDR1 MNHEY and CDR2 SVGEGT. The CDR3 is 15 residues long. The CDR3 DNA is TGTGCCAGCAGTTCCCCTAGCGGGGGCTCCTACGAGCAGTACTTC. Protein sequence: CASSSPSGGSYEQYF.

This clone was detected once. V and J are TRBV5-5 and TRBJ2-7, with 7 nucleotides matching TRBD2. Germline CDR1 reads SGHKS; CDR2 reads YYEKEE (reference sequence). The CDR3 covers 16 residues. The V segment lost 0 bases and the J segment 4 bases; nucleotides outside the gene matches: 10. DNA of the CDR3: TGTGCCAGCAGCTTGGGGCCCGGGGGGTGGCCTTACGAGCAGTACTTC. Its translation is CASSLGPGGWPYEQYF.

The chain combines TRBV4-1 with TRBJ1-1, with 7 positions matching TRBD1. The germline CDR1 and CDR2 sequences are MGHRA and YSYEKL. The CDR3 extends over 18 amino acids. The trim removed 0 bases at V and 4 bases at J, leaving 14 bases unmatched. This CDR3 reads CASSQEGDRPKAFTEAFF. The DNA of the CDR3 is TGCGCCAGCAGCCAAGAAGGGGACAGACCTAAAGCTTTCACTGAAGCTTTCTTT.

Here the CDR3 DNA reads TGTGCCAGCAGTAACCTAGCGGGGGGGATCTCCGGGGAGCTGTTTTTT. This sequence encodes CASSNLAGGISGELFF. This sequence joins TRBV28 and TRBJ2-2; 12 nucleotides agree with TRBD2. Unmatched junction bases numbered 7, after V lost 5 bases and J lost 6 bases. The CDR3 sequence is 16 residues long. The germline V gene encodes CDR1 MDHEN and CDR2 SYDVKM.

The CDR3 protein is CASSLTGSGADTQYF. In DNA, the CDR3 is TGTGCCAGCAGTCTTACAGGGAGTGGGGCAGATACGCAGTATTTT. This chain uses TRBV28 with TRBJ2-3; possible D gene TRBD1, 6 bases. CDR3 length: 15 residues. Per germline, CDR1 MDHEN and CDR2 SYDVKM. Trimming removed 5 bases from V and 4 bases from J, with 16 bases in between.

This clone showed up just once. The chain joins TRBV11-2 to TRBJ1-2; D remains unclear. With 5 bases removed from V and 6 bases from J, the gap between germline ends came to 13 bases. CDR3 size: 13 residues. Germline assignment: CDR1 SGHAT and CDR2 FQNNGV. As DNA, the CDR3 is TGTGCCAGCAGCCAAGACCTAGCGCATGGCTACACCTTC. It translates to CASSQDLAHGYTF.

This clone came up a few times. The chain carries TRBV28 and TRBJ2-5, with 10 bases fitting TRBD1. The trim removed 6 bases at V and 5 bases at J, leaving 9 bases unmatched. Germline V lookup: CDR1 MDHEN, CDR2 SYDVKM. The CDR3 covers 15 residues. The CDR3 loop reads CASSLLGTGEETQYF. The DNA of the CDR3 is TGTGCCAGCAGCCTACTCGGGACAGGGGAGGAGACCCAGTACTTC.

This chain uses TRBV2 with TRBJ2-3; no reliable D call. This CDR3 region has 12 residues. V was shortened by 7 bases and J by 5 bases, with 10 bases between the two germline ends. Germline V CDR1 and CDR2: SNHLY, FYNNEI. CDR3 DNA sequence: TGTGCCAGCACTTTAGATCGAGATACGCAGTATTTT. This translates into CASTLDRDTQYF.